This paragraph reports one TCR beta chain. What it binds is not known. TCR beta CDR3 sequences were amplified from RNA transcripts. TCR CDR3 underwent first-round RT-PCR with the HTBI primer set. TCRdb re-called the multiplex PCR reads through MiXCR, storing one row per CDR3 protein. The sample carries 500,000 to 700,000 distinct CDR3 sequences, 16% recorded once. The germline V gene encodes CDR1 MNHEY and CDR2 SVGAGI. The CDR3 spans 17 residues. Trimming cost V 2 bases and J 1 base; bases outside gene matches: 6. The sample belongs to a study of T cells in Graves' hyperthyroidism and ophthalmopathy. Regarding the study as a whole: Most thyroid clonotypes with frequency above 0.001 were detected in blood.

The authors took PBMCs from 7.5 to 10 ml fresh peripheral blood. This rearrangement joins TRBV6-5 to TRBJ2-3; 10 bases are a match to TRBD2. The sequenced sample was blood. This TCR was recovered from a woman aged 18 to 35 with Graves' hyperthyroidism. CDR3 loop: CASSYATGTSGTDTQYF. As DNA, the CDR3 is TGTGCCAGCAGTTACGCGACCGGGACTAGCGGCACAGATACGCAGTATTTT.